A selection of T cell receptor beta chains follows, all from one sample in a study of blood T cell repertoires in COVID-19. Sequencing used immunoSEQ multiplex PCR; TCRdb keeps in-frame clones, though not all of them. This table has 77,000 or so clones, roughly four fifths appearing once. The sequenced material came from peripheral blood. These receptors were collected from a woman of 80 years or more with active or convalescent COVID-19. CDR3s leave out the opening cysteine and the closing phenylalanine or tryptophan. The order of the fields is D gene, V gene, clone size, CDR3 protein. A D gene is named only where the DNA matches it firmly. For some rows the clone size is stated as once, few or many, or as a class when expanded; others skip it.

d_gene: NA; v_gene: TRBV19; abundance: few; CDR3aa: ASSIYIVGRGRYT
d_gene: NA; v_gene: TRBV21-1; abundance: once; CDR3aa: ASSTDIPNEKLF
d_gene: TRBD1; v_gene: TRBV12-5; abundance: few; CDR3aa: ASVQIPGQGGYGYT
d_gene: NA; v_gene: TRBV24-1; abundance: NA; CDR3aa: ATSPWGDNEQF
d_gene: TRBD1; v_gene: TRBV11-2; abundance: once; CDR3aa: ASSFRDRGLNEQF
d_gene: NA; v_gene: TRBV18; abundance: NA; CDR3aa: ASSPYWRVGVYEQY
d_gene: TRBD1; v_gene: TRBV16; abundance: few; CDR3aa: ASSLTQGAKEQY
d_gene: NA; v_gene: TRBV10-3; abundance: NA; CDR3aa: ATRIRGFGNTIY
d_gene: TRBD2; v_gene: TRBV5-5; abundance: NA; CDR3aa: ASSPGLAGHEQY
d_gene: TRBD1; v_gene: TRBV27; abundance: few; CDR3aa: ASSATYRGYEQY
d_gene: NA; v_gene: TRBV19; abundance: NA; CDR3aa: ASSAGWETQY
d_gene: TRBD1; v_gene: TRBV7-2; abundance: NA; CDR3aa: ASGSTGANSPLH
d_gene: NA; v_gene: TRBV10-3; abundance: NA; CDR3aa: AISAVRKGQKNTEAF
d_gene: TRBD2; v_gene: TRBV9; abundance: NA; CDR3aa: ASSVVGLGADTQY
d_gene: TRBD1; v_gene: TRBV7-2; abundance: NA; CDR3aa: ASSLGTGDGYT
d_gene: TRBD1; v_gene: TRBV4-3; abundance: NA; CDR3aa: ASSQETGANTGELF
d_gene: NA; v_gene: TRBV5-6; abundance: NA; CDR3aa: ASSVTQGRDEKLF
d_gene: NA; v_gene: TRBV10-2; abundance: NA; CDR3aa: ASSPSSYEQY
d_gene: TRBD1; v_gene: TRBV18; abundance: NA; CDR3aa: ASSPGGPGQTNYGYT